The TCR beta chain described here comes from a study of cytomegalovirus exposure and HLA in healthy donors. Study-level points and caveats: A later analysis revealed that TCR association rates differed between HLA loci, peaking at DRB1 and bottoming out at HLA-C. The study recorded fewer than 200 TCR beta chains that were cytomegalovirus-associated. The authors later found HLA-associated TCR beta chains more clonally expanded than equally common others.

The germline V gene has CDR1 MDHEN and CDR2 SYDVKM. V lost 3 bases to trimming and J lost 9 bases; unmatched junction nucleotides: 8. The CDR3 is 15 amino acids. With regard to this clone: Its antigen is unidentified.

All donors participated as healthy donors of bone marrow. Primers included in the PCR were 60 Vbeta and 13 Jbeta primers. Sequencing was performed with immunoSEQ multiplex PCR; in TCRdb, only in-frame clones are kept and a portion is missing. The repertoire holds about 160,000 clones, roughly 80% seen once, with 0.95% to 1.3% in the top ten. Material for sequencing was PBMCs. This chain connects TRBV28 to TRBJ1-6; 7 nucleotides align to TRBD1. This clonotype was sampled from a young man in good health and CMV-seronegative. CDR3 loop: CASSFRQGRRSPLHF. The CDR3 nucleotides read TGTGCCAGCAGTTTCCGACAGGGCAGACGTTCACCCCTCCACTTT.